Below, 24 T cell receptor beta chains from the same sample are listed, as sequenced in a study of T cells after yellow fever vaccination. TCRdb passed the 5' RACE reads through MiXCR, listing each CDR3 protein once. The sample has tens of thousands of distinct CDR3 sequences, around 5.4% seen once. The specimen comprised PBMCs, either bulk or a sorted T-cell subset (CD4+, CD8+, memory, or dextramer-sorted; not recorded which), sampled on the day of the yellow fever booster vaccination. These receptors were collected from a man between 18 and 29 years old who received the YFV17D yellow fever vaccine.

A few counts support this clonotype. The gene calls are TRBV9 and TRBJ2-1; the D gene could be TRBD1 or TRBD2 (5 bases each). V lost 0 bases to trimming and J lost 0 bases, with 22 bases between them. Per the germline V gene, CDR1 is SGDLS and CDR2 is YYNGEE. This CDR3 region has 20 residues. CDR3 in DNA: TGTGCCAGCAGCGTAGGGGTGGGGCTAGCCAAACTCAGCTCCTACAATGAGCAGTTCTTC. Translating gives CASSVGVGLAKLSSYNEQFF.

The chain joins TRBV19 to TRBJ2-7, with 12 bases lining up with TRBD2. Unmatched junction bases numbered 6, after V lost 9 bases and J lost 3 bases. This CDR3 has 14 residues. Germline CDR1 and CDR2: LNHDA and SQIVND (reference sequence). CDR3 amino acids: CASEKTSGGYEQYF. CDR3 nucleotides: TGTGCCAGCGAAAAGACTAGCGGGGGCTACGAGCAGTACTTC.

This clonotype appeared a few times. This rearrangement joins TRBV29-1 to TRBJ1-1, with D unresolved. V lost 0 bases to trimming and J lost 3 bases, with 11 bases between them. The germline V gene encodes CDR1 SQVTM and CDR2 ANQGSEA. This CDR3 is built from 14 residues. The CDR3: CSVEDLRWDTEAFF. The CDR3 DNA is TGCAGCGTTGAAGATCTAAGGTGGGACACTGAAGCTTTCTTT.

The table lists this clonotype with a few counts. The rearrangement links TRBV15 to TRBJ1-1, with TRBD1 matching over 8 bases. Germline CDR1 and CDR2: LNHNV and YYDKDF (reference sequence). The CDR3 is 14 amino acids. V gave up 5 bases and J gave up 5 bases; unmatched junction bases: 7. The CDR3 region has the DNA TGTGCCACCAGCGGAACACAGGGGGTAACTGAAGCTTTCTTT. It codes for CATSGTQGVTEAFF.

This clonotype was observed a few times. The chain couples TRBV9 to TRBJ2-2; D assignment may be TRBD1 or TRBD2 (6 bases each). Trimming cost V 0 bases and J 3 bases, with 15 bases left between them. CDR3 size: 17 residues. Germline V gives CDR1 SGDLS, CDR2 YYNGEE. The CDR3 sequence is CASSVGVGGPYTGELFF. In DNA form, the CDR3 reads TGTGCCAGCAGCGTAGGGGTTGGGGGGCCGTACACCGGGGAGCTGTTTTTT.

This clonotype was recorded many times. CDR3 bases: TGCGCCAGCAGCCAAGATGGATTTGGGGGGAGAGACAATGAGCAGTTCTTC. Its translation is CASSQDGFGGRDNEQFF. The chain couples TRBV4-1 to TRBJ2-1, with D perhaps matching TRBD2 (6 bases). Germline V lookup: CDR1 MGHRA, CDR2 YSYEKL. V lost 0 bases to trimming and J lost 5 bases, with 17 bases between them. There are 17 residues in the CDR3.

This clonotype was seen ten or more times. The chain combines TRBV5-1 with TRBJ1-1; unclear D gene. The ends were cut back, 4 bases at V and 1 base at J, with 11 bases in the middle. The germline CDR1 and CDR2 sequences are SGHRS and YFSETQ. The CDR3 is 14 amino acids. DNA for the CDR3: TGCGCCAGCAGCCTAAGCGAAGGGAACACTGAAGCTTTCTTT. Protein sequence: CASSLSEGNTEAFF.

This clonotype has a count of ten or more. The gene calls are TRBV7-2 and TRBJ2-5; 7 bases are shared with TRBD1. Unmatched junction bases numbered 7, after V lost 5 bases and J lost 1 base. From germline, CDR1 is SGHTA and CDR2 FQGNSA. This CDR3 contains 15 residues. DNA of the CDR3: TGTGCCAGCAGCCCTCGACAGGGATTCCAAGAGACCCAGTACTTC. This translates into CASSPRQGFQETQYF.

Ten or more counts support this clonotype. The chain recombines TRBV7-8 with TRBJ2-1; D is unclear. V was shortened by 0 bases and J by 7 bases, with 7 bases between the two germline ends. The CDR3 covers 13 residues. CDR1 is SGHVS, CDR2 FQNEAQ, per germline. DNA for the CDR3: TGTGCCAGCAGCTTAGCGGGTTGGAATGAGCAGTTCTTC. Protein: CASSLAGWNEQFF.

V and J are TRBV7-9 and TRBJ2-6; 7 bases are a match to TRBD1. V shed 4 bases, J shed 4 bases, and the junction held 28 bases outside the gene matches. CDR3 length: 23 residues. The germline gives CDR1 SEHNR, CDR2 FQNEAQ (reference sequence). CDR3 bases: TGTGCCAGCAGCTCTTCCCTTTACATCACTCGAACAGGGGCAGAACAAGGGGCCAACGTCCTGACTTTC. It yields the protein CASSSSLYITRTGAEQGANVLTF.

This clonotype has ten or more counts. This chain connects TRBV12-3 or TRBV12-4 to TRBJ1-1; tentative D call: TRBD1 (6 bases). This CDR3 has 16 amino acids. Trimming removed 3 bases at V and 0 bases at J, with 14 bases between. Here the CDR3 reads CASSFSRGHVNTEAFF. CDR3 nucleotides: TGTGCCAGCAGTTTCTCCAGGGGACATGTGAACACTGAAGCTTTCTTT.

This clonotype appeared a few times. The V and J genes are TRBV5-6 and TRBJ2-2, with a weak D call TRBD1 (5 bases). CDR3 length: 14 residues. Per germline, CDR1 SGHDT and CDR2 YYEEEE. Trimming left V 1 base short and J 4 bases short, with 8 bases between. CDR3: CASSLRGITGELFF. The CDR3 nucleotides are TGTGCCAGCAGCTTGAGGGGAATCACCGGGGAGCTGTTTTTT.

This clonotype showed up just a few times. The V and J genes are TRBV14 and TRBJ2-7; 7 bases are a match to TRBD1. J gave up 3 bases and V 5 bases, and 10 bases lay outside the gene matches. Germline V gene data show CDR1 as SGHDN and CDR2 as FVKESK. CDR3 size: 15 residues. This chain's CDR3 is CASSTRTRQGYEQYF. CDR3 coding DNA: TGTGCCAGCAGCACCCGAACAAGACAGGGCTACGAGCAGTACTTC. The whole variable domain, filled in from reference TRBV14 and TRBJ2-7, reads EAGVTQFPSHSVIEKGQTVTLRCDPISGHDNLYWYRRVMGKEIKFLLHFVKESKQDESGMPNNRFLAERTGGTYSTLKVQPAELEDSGVYFCASSTRTRQGYEQYFGPGTRLTVT.

The table lists this clonotype with a few counts. The chain couples TRBV7-2 to TRBJ2-6; D not certain. Germline loops: CDR1 SGHTA, CDR2 FQGNSA. The CDR3 runs to 15 residues. Trimming stripped 5 bases from V and 0 bases from J, with 8 bases between. This CDR3 is CASSPQASGANVLTF. The CDR3 DNA is TGTGCCAGCAGCCCCCAGGCCTCTGGGGCCAACGTCCTGACTTTC.

This clonotype came up a few times. This chain uses TRBV21-1 with TRBJ2-7; the table's D call, TRBD1, has no DNA check behind it. TRBV21-1 represents a pseudogene. The CDR3 has 15 amino acids. Here the CDR3 reads CASSRDRCSSYEQYF. DNA for the CDR3: TGTGCCAGCAGCCGGGACAGATGTAGCTCCTACGAGCAGTACTTC.

This clonotype was found a few times. The rearrangement links TRBV5-4 to TRBJ2-3; D is uncertain. The V gene's germline CDR1 is SGHNT and CDR2 YYREEE (reference sequence). Trimming removed 0 bases from V and 6 bases from J, with 8 bases in between. The CDR3 runs 13 residues. The CDR3 DNA is TGTGCCAGCAGCTTGGTCCCGGGCGATACGCAGTATTTT. It codes for CASSLVPGDTQYF. The full variable domain, its missing parts supplied by reference TRBV5-4 and TRBJ2-3, is ETGVTQSPTHLIKTRGQQVTLRCSSQSGHNTVSWYQQALGQGPQFIFQYYREEENGRGNFPPRFSGLQFPNYSSELNVNALELDDSALYLCASSLVPGDTQYFGPGTRLTVL.

This clonotype was found many times. This chain uses TRBV30 with TRBJ2-3, with 9 bases lining up with TRBD2. The germline CDR1 and CDR2 sequences are GTSNPN and SVGIG (reference sequence). CDR3 length equals 15 residues. Trimming removed 0 bases from V and 5 bases from J; junction bases left unmatched: 6. The DNA for the CDR3 is TGTGCCTGGAGTGTCCTAGCGGGGATCGGAGATACGCAGTATTTT. Translated: CAWSVLAGIGDTQYF.

A single count supports this clonotype. This could be a read error, since a much larger clone is one nucleotide away. The chain has TRBV7-2 and TRBJ1-2, with D possibly matching TRBD1 (6 bases). This CDR3 is 16 amino acids long. Germline lookup yields CDR1 SGHTA and CDR2 FQGNSA. The CDR3 region is CASSFLQGPGDYCYTF. The DNA for the CDR3 is TGTGCCAGCAGCTTCCTACAGGGCCCGGGGGACTATTGCTACACCTTC.

This chain uses TRBV7-7 with TRBJ2-7, with a possible D match to TRBD2 (6 bases). Germline CDR1 reads SSHAT; CDR2 reads FNYEAQ (reference sequence). V gave up 5 bases and J gave up 2 bases, with 13 bases separating them. The CDR3 loop spans 14 amino acids. The chain's CDR3 is CASSPAGRAYEQYF. Written as DNA, the CDR3 is TGTGCCAGCAGCCCTGCGGGACGGGCCTACGAGCAGTACTTC.

This clonotype was recorded a few times. The genes are TRBV7-2 and TRBJ1-4; a weak D match, TRBD1 (6 bases). This CDR3 is built from 16 residues. The germline V and J ends were trimmed by 1 base and 7 bases, with 16 bases remaining between them. Per germline, CDR1 SGHTA and CDR2 FQGNSA. CDR3 sequence: CASSLDRVPMSEKLFF. Here the CDR3 DNA reads TGTGCCAGCAGCTTAGACAGGGTACCCATGAGTGAAAAACTGTTTTTT. The variable domain in full, with the rest retrieved from reference TRBV7-2 and TRBJ1-4, is GAGVSQSPSNKVTEKGKDVELRCDPISGHTALYWYRQSLGQGLEFLIYFQGNSAPDKSGLPSDRFSAERTGGSVSTLTIQRTQQEDSAVYLCASSLDRVPMSEKLFFGSGTQLSVL.

This chain links TRBV6-5 with TRBJ2-7; tentatively, D is TRBD1 (5 bases). Trimming took 0 bases from V and 0 from J, leaving 15 bases between them. This CDR3 has 17 residues. Germline CDR1 is MNHEY and CDR2 is SVGAGI. CDR3 DNA sequence: TGTGCCAGCAGTTACTCGATCCCCACAGGCGACTCCTACGAGCAGTACTTC. This codes for CASSYSIPTGDSYEQYF.

This clonotype was detected ten times or more. This sequence joins TRBV4-3 and TRBJ1-1; possibly TRBD1 for D (6 bases). V lost 0 bases and J 11 bases, leaving 16 bases between the germline ends. Germline V lookup: CDR1 LGHNA, CDR2 YSLEER. The CDR3 has 14 amino acids. In nucleotides, the CDR3 is TGCGCCAGCAGCCAAGATATCCAGGGGTGGGTTGCTTTCTTT. Translation: CASSQDIQGWVAFF.

This clonotype has more than one count but fewer than ten. The chain has TRBV5-1 and TRBJ2-5; D tentatively reads TRBD1 or TRBD2 (5 bases each). CDR1 SGHRS and CDR2 YFSETQ come from the germline V gene. The V end was cut by 5 bases, the J end by 1 base, with 15 bases between. The CDR3 sequence is 15 residues long. CDR3 sequence reads: CASSRYLGTQETQYF. The CDR3 nucleotides read TGCGCCAGCAGTCGTTATTTAGGGACCCAAGAGACCCAGTACTTC.

At least ten counts were recorded for this clonotype. The V call is TRBV7-9, the J call TRBJ2-1, with D possibly TRBD1 on 5 matching bases. The CDR3 is made up of 17 amino acids. V was shortened by 6 bases and J by 4 bases, with 22 bases between the two germline ends. Germline loops: CDR1 SEHNR, CDR2 FQNEAQ (reference sequence). The CDR3 DNA is TGTGCCAGCAGGCATAGAGAGACAGATTCCCCTTACAATGAGCAGTTCTTC. This encodes CASRHRETDSPYNEQFF.